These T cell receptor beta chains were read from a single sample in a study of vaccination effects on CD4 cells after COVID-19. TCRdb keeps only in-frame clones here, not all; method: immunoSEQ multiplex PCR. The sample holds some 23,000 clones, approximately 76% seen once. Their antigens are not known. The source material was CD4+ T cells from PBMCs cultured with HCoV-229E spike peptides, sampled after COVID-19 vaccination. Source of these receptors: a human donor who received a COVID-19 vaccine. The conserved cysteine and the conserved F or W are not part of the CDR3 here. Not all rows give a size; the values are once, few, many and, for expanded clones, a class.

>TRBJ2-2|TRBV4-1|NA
ASSQWGNPSGTGELF
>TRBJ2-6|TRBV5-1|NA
ASSTNVAGANVLT
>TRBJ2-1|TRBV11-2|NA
ASSLIWGSGLGGNEQF
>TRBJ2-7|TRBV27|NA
ASSSWTGTGSEQY
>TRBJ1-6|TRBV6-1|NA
ASSELSGTGRNNSPLH
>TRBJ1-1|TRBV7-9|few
ASSLVQGTEAF
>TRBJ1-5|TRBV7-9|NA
ASSKGFNANSNQPQH
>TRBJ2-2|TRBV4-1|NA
ASRPGASGDTTGELF
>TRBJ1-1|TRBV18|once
ASSPGLNTEAF
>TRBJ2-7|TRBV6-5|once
ASSYPLGLPLPEQY
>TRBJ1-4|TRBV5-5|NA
ASSLLGARSTNEKLF
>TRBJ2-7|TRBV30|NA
AWSVGGQGYEQY
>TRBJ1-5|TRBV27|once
ASSIRRGRGQPQH
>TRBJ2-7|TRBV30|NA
AWSVPRTYEQY
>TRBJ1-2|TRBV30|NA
AWSDQQGART
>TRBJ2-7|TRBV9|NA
ASSVGQGPSYEQY
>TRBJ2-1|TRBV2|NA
ASSEKLGKQGASNEQF
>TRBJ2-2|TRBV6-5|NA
ASSRQGPHTGELF
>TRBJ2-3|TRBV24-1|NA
ATRQGGTDTQY
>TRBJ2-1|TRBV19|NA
ASSIGFVLTEQF
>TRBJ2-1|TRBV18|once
ASSPPSVQRGEQF
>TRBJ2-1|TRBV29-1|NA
SARGQAENNEQF
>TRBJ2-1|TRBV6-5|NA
AIKEDTGRWI
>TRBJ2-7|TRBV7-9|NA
ASSPPSSYEQY
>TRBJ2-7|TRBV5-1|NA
ASSLASDSNYEQY
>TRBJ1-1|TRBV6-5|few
ASSRGDRNTEAF
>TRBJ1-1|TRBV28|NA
ASSPNPTGAAF
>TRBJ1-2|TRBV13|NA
ASSLYGGGLLYGYT
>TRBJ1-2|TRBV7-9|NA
ASSLAGYYT
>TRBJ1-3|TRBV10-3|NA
AISEQGIGSGNTIY
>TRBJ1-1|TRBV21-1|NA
ASSTPSGGQGDTEAF
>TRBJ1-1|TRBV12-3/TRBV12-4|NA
ASNAGIGEAF
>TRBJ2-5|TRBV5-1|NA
ASSYDGTQY
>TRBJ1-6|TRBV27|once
ASSPMTGGSGVPLH
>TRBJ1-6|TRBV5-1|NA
ASSLEQGVLNSPLH